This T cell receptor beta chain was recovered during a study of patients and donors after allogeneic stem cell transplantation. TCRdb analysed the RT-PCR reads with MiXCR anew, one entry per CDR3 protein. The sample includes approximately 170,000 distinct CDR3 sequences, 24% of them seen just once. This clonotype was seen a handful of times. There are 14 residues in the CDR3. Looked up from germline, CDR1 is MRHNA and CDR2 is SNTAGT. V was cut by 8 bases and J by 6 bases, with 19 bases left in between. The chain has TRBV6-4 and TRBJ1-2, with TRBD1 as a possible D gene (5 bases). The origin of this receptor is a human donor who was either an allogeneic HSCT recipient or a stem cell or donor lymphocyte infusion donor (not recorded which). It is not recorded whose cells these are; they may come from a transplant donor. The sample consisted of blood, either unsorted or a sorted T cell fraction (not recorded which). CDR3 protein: CASVRHQGDHGYTF. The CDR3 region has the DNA TGTGCCAGCGTCAGGCACCAGGGTGATCATGGCTACACCTTC.